The 21 T cell receptor beta chains below all came from one sample that was sequenced in a study of blood T cells in healthy people across ages. It was with a sample-barcoded 5' primer and a J-beta primer mix that a second PCR of roughly 7 to 12 cycles was run. TCRdb reprocessed the 5' RACE reads via MiXCR and lists one record per CDR3 protein. The sample contains about 1.6 million distinct CDR3 sequences, 30% to 40% of which appear only once. What was sequenced was blood. The receptor source for this set is a woman aged 30 to 39 in good health.

This clonotype was observed a few times. The rearrangement links TRBV20-1 to TRBJ1-1; D remains ambiguous. The ends were cut back, 0 bases at V and 6 bases at J, with 8 bases in the middle. Germline V gives CDR1 DFQATT, CDR2 SNEGSKA (reference sequence). CDR3 length equals 12 residues. The CDR3 protein is CSARDLVAEAFF. In DNA, the CDR3 is TGCAGTGCTAGAGATCTGGTTGCTGAAGCTTTCTTT.

This clonotype was seen at least ten times. The V call is TRBV29-1, the J call TRBJ1-1; no clear D gene. This CDR3 has 15 amino acids. V gave up 5 bases and J gave up 3 bases, with 19 bases separating them. Per germline, CDR1 SQVTM and CDR2 ANQGSEA. The CDR3: CSVSEHGWRDTEAFF. In DNA form, the CDR3 reads TGCAGCGTTTCGGAGCACGGCTGGCGGGACACTGAAGCTTTCTTT.

In DNA form, the CDR3 reads TGCAGTGCCCAACTTAGCGGGAGGGCCTATGAGCAGTTCTTC. This translates into CSAQLSGRAYEQFF. The gene calls are TRBV20-1 and TRBJ2-1; TRBD2 matches at 11 bases. CDR3 length: 14 amino acids. Germline CDR1 is DFQATT and CDR2 is SNEGSKA (reference sequence). The junction had 9 bases not matched to a gene; V was cut back by 6 bases and J by 8 bases.

This clonotype was seen only a few times. The chain uses TRBV2 and TRBJ2-1; no clear D. The V gene lost 5 bases and the J gene lost 9 bases, with 14 bases spanning the gap. The germline V gene has CDR1 SNHLY and CDR2 FYNNEI. This CDR3 is built from 13 residues. CDR3 DNA: TGTGCCAGCAGTCTAAGCTCGGACCTTGAGCAGTTCTTC. It codes for CASSLSSDLEQFF.

This clonotype was detected only a few times. The V call is TRBV20-1, the J call TRBJ2-7; D might be TRBD1 (6 bases). Germline CDR1 and CDR2: DFQATT and SNEGSKA (reference sequence). This CDR3 has 11 residues. The CDR3 loop is CSTGSRYEQYF. As DNA, the CDR3 is TGCAGCACAGGGTCCCGCTACGAGCAGTACTTC.

The V gene is TRBV7-9, the J gene TRBJ2-5; a possible D gene is TRBD2 (6 bases). CDR1 SEHNR and CDR2 FQNEAQ come from the germline V gene (reference sequence). Trimming took 2 bases from V and 1 from J, leaving 14 bases between them. This CDR3 has 16 amino acids. The CDR3 is CASSLPLTSLQETQYF. In nucleotides, the CDR3 is TGTGCCAGCAGCTTACCCTTGACTAGTCTCCAAGAGACCCAGTACTTC.

The chain links TRBV20-1 to TRBJ2-7; possible D gene TRBD1, 6 bases. The V and J ends lost 6 bases and 7 bases respectively, with 22 bases between them. The CDR3 totals 14 residues. In germline, CDR1 is DFQATT, CDR2 SNEGSKA (reference sequence). The CDR3 sequence: CSAPYVQGPGEQYF. The CDR3 DNA reads TGCAGTGCCCCTTACGTACAGGGCCCAGGGGAGCAGTACTTC.

As to this clonotype: At one end the junction does not follow the germline gene, possibly because of a read error. The rearrangement joins TRBV10-3 to TRBJ2-5; D gene ambiguous. The J call is doubtful: the DNA matches TRBJ2-7 better. CDR1 and CDR2 from the germline V gene are ENHRY and SYGVKD. The CDR3 extends over 13 amino acids. The CDR3 here is CAIRVLASCEQYF. DNA of the CDR3: TGTGCCATCAGGGTCCTCGCTTCCTGCGAGCAGTACTTC.

The genes are TRBV10-3 and TRBJ1-1; D gene ambiguous. V was shortened by 4 bases and J by 2 bases, with 8 bases between the two germline ends. The CDR3 totals 13 residues. CDR1 and CDR2 from the germline V gene are ENHRY and SYGVKD. This CDR3 reads CAISVGTNTEAFF. DNA of the CDR3: TGTGCCATCAGTGTGGGAACTAACACTGAAGCTTTCTTT.

J is TRBJ1-4 and V is TRBV9; a weak D match, TRBD1 (5 bases). The CDR3 consists of 15 residues. V lost 4 bases, J lost 0 bases, and 10 bases lay in between. CDR1 SGDLS and CDR2 YYNGEE come from the germline V gene. CDR3 sequence: CASSPKTATNEKLFF. CDR3 in DNA: TGTGCCAGCAGCCCCAAGACAGCAACTAATGAAAAACTGTTTTTT. Full variable domain (rest looked up from reference TRBV9 and TRBJ1-4): DSGVTQTPKHLITATGQRVTLRCSPRSGDLSVYWYQQSLDQGLQFLIQYYNGEERAKGNILERFSAQQFPDLHSELNLSSLELGDSALYFCASSPKTATNEKLFFGSGTQLSVL.

The chain carries TRBV20-1 and TRBJ2-5; TRBD2 might be the D (5 bases). V was shortened by 0 bases and J by 4 bases, with 12 bases between the two germline ends. Looked up from germline, CDR1 is DFQATT and CDR2 is SNEGSKA (reference sequence). The CDR3 runs to 14 residues. CDR3 nucleotide sequence: TGCAGTGCTAGAGATCGGGCTAGCCGAGAGACCCAGTACTTC. It encodes CSARDRASRETQYF.

The sample holds a few counts of this clonotype. The V and J genes are TRBV6-1 and TRBJ2-1, with unresolved D. The CDR3 is made up of 15 amino acids. Germline V gene sequence: CDR1 MNHNS, CDR2 SASEGT. Trimming removed 1 base at V and 0 bases at J, with 7 bases between. In DNA, the CDR3 is TGTGCCAGCAGTGAAGAATTTTACTCCTACAATGAGCAGTTCTTC. This encodes CASSEEFYSYNEQFF.

The chain links TRBV20-1 to TRBJ2-3; TRBD2 matches 10 bases. CDR1 DFQATT and CDR2 SNEGSKA come from the germline V gene (reference sequence). Unmatched junction bases numbered 6, after V lost 2 bases and J lost 4 bases. The CDR3 is 15 residues long. The CDR3 coding sequence is TGCAGTGCTAGACCAGCGGGGGGGCTTGCAGATACGCAGTATTTT. Amino acid sequence: CSARPAGGLADTQYF.

This chain connects TRBV7-2 to TRBJ2-3; TRBD2 matches at 9 bases. The trim removed 6 bases at V and 3 bases at J, leaving 7 bases unmatched. Germline V CDR1 and CDR2: SGHTA, FQGNSA. The CDR3 extends over 15 amino acids. Here the CDR3 reads CASSLPSGVTDTQYF. DNA for the CDR3: TGTGCCAGCAGTTTGCCTAGCGGGGTTACAGATACGCAGTATTTT. The entire variable domain, with the rest obtained from reference TRBV7-2 and TRBJ2-3, is as follows: GAGVSQSPSNKVTEKGKDVELRCDPISGHTALYWYRQSLGQGLEFLIYFQGNSAPDKSGLPSDRFSAERTGGSVSTLTIQRTQQEDSAVYLCASSLPSGVTDTQYFGPGTRLTVL.

In its sample, this clonotype was seen many times. The J gene is TRBJ2-1, the V gene TRBV6-1; possible D gene TRBD2, 6 bases. V lost 4 bases to trimming and J lost 4 bases, with 14 bases between them. CDR1 and CDR2 (germline): MNHNS, SASEGT. The CDR3 is made up of 15 amino acids. CDR3 amino acids: CASSGGTGSYNEQFF. The CDR3 bases are TGTGCCAGCAGTGGAGGGACTGGATCATACAATGAGCAGTTCTTC.

For this clonotype: One junction end disagrees with the germline gene, perhaps due to a read error. V and J are TRBV7-3 and TRBJ2-1, with TRBD1 identical over 9 bases. The germline gives CDR1 SGHTA, CDR2 FQGTGA. The CDR3 runs 15 residues. The CDR3 here is CASSLGGTGSNERFF. In nucleotides, the CDR3 is TGTGCCAGCAGCTTAGGAGGGACAGGGTCGAATGAGCGGTTCTTC.

In its sample, this clonotype was seen a few times. CDR3 sequence reads: CASTVTSGSLSAYNEQFF. DNA for the CDR3: TGTGCCAGCACCGTGACTAGCGGGAGTCTCTCAGCCTACAATGAGCAGTTCTTC. V usage is TRBV6-1 and J usage is TRBJ2-1; TRBD2 matches 12 bases. V was pared by 7 bases and J by 2 bases, with 12 bases of the junction left unmatched. This CDR3 is 18 amino acids long. CDR1 and CDR2 (germline): MNHNS, SASEGT.

Of note for this clonotype: A much more abundant neighbour one base away suggests this may be a read error. The chain joins TRBV20-1 to TRBJ2-3; 10 bases match TRBD2. The CDR3 covers 15 residues. Germline CDR1 is DFQATT and CDR2 is SNEGSKA (reference sequence). The CDR3 coding sequence is TGCAGTGCTAGTCCGGGACTAGCGAAGGCAGATATGCAGTATTTT. Translated, it gives CSASPGLAKADMQYF.

This clonotype turned up a few times. The chain couples TRBV7-2 to TRBJ1-6, with 9 bases that match TRBD1. Germline lookup yields CDR1 SGHTA and CDR2 FQGNSA. With 3 bases clipped from V and 7 bases from J, the junction kept 10 bases outside the gene matches. The CDR3 totals 17 residues. CDR3 nucleotide sequence: TGTGCCAGCAGCTTGGGGACAGGGTGGGTCTGGAATTCACCCCTCCACTTT. Translating it yields CASSLGTGWVWNSPLHF.

V is TRBV6-2 or TRBV6-3 and J is TRBJ1-1; D unresolved. The CDR3 runs to 15 residues. V was pared by 5 bases and J by 0 bases, with 13 bases between. Per germline, CDR1 MNHEY and CDR2 SVGEGT. CDR3 bases: TGTGCCAGCAGTGCCCTTGGGAAAGTGAACACTGAAGCTTTCTTT. Its translation is CASSALGKVNTEAFF.

The rearrangement joins TRBV27 to TRBJ2-5; 9 bases are a match to TRBD1. CDR1 and CDR2 from the germline V gene are MNHEY and SMNVEV (reference sequence). V was pared by 5 bases and J by 9 bases, with 16 bases of the junction left unmatched. This CDR3 contains 16 residues. The CDR3 nucleotides are TGTGCCAGCAGTCCTACCCGGGACAGGGCGGGGGAGGCCCAGTACTTC. Protein: CASSPTRDRAGEAQYF.